This is a list of T cell receptor beta chains from one sample in a study of identical twins. MiXCR, run by TCRdb on the 5' RACE reads, gives a single entry per CDR3 protein. The sample has 640,000 or so distinct CDR3 sequences; 6% to 6.5% are singletons. The sample comprised naive T cells sorted from blood. The receptors come from a man aged 18 to 29 in good health. Each CDR3 is given with its conserved first and last residue.

v_call | cdr3_aa
TRBV12-3/TRBV12-4 | CASSFGQGIETQYF
TRBV5-1 | CASSPDTGGGLNEQFF
TRBV12-3/TRBV12-4 | CASSPRTWGQPQHF
TRBV5-1 | CASSSRGRAGTDTQYF
TRBV5-1 | CASSLELAEQYF
TRBV25-1 | CASSGLGLNTEAFF
TRBV11-2 | CASSFRDRVRGELFF
TRBV19 | CASSIVGPANTGELFF
TRBV19 | CASSISAISGNTIYF
TRBV11-1 | CASSLRGPGYGYTF
TRBV7-6 | CASSLPSDSPSSGNTIYF
TRBV5-1 | CASSWRDSRLDTQYF
TRBV5-1 | CASRASGISGANVLTF
TRBV6-2/TRBV6-3 | CASRETAGVAGELFF
TRBV4-1 | CASSQVATTNEKLFF
TRBV7-2 | CASSLDRFTDTQYF
TRBV4-1 | CASSQGEAGARDTQYF
TRBV18 | CASSPGHWRNTEAFF
TRBV7-6 | CASSLALSGTVSNQPQHF
TRBV29-1 | CSVVLAGLDTQYF